The 2 T cell receptor beta chains below all came from one sample that was sequenced in a study of tumor-infiltrating T cells and Merkel cell polyomavirus. Across the study: CD8+ T cells recognized the Merkel cell polyomavirus KLL epitope.

Clones were read by immunoSEQ multiplex PCR, and TCRdb kept only the in-frame ones, dropping some. The data show under 30,000 clones, 70% to 90% seen once. All patients' tumors stained robustly positive for Merkel cell polyomavirus Large T antigen by immunohistochemistry. Material: lymph node tissue. The receptors come from a man aged 45 to 65 with Merkel cell carcinoma.

The CDR3 spells CASSPPGLAGFGTGELFF. The CDR3, as DNA: TGTGCCAGCTCACCTCCGGGACTAGCGGGATTTGGCACCGGGGAGCTGTTTTTT. The V call is TRBV18, the J call TRBJ2-2, with 13 positions matching TRBD2. Germline CDR1 KGHSH, CDR2 LQKENI. The CDR3 has 18 amino acids. With V trimmed by 3 bases and J by 4 bases, 8 bases remained unmatched.

The genes are TRBV28 and TRBJ1-3; 7 bases line up with TRBD1. Unmatched junction bases numbered 6, after V lost 7 bases and J lost 3 bases. Germline loops: CDR1 MDHEN, CDR2 SYDVKM. The CDR3 is 14 amino acids. Here the CDR3 reads CASNHRGRGNTIYF. The CDR3 DNA reads TGTGCCAGCAATCACAGGGGACGTGGAAACACCATATATTTT.